The 6 T cell receptor beta chains presented below share a single source sample, sequenced in a study of T cells after yellow fever vaccination. TCRdb re-called the 5' RACE reads through MiXCR, storing one row per CDR3 protein. This sample has 300,000 to 400,000 distinct CDR3 sequences, with approximately 9% found just once. The sample consisted of PBMCs, taken on the day of the first yellow fever vaccination. Receptors originate from a man between 18 and 35 years old who received the YFV17D yellow fever vaccine.

This clonotype came up many times. V and J are TRBV12-3 or TRBV12-4 and TRBJ2-2; 10 nucleotides match TRBD2. The CDR3 covers 16 residues. V was pared by 6 bases and J by 1 base, with 5 bases of the junction left unmatched. The CDR3 DNA reads as TGTGCCAGCAGCCTGATAGCGGGGGGGAACACCGGGGAGCTGTTTTTT. It yields the protein CASSLIAGGNTGELFF.

This clonotype was seen a handful of times. The CDR3 here is CASSPAQGGDDEQYF. The DNA for the CDR3 is TGCGCCAGCAGCCCCGCCCAGGGTGGGGATGACGAGCAGTACTTC. The rearrangement uses TRBV4-1 and TRBJ2-7; D may be TRBD1 (5 bases). The germline V gene encodes CDR1 MGHRA and CDR2 YSYEKL. V was cut by 4 bases and J by 5 bases, with 18 bases left in between. The CDR3 spans 15 residues.

This clonotype has more than one count but fewer than ten. The chain uses TRBV5-1 and TRBJ2-1; D possibly uses TRBD1 or TRBD2 (5 bases each). Germline V gives CDR1 SGHRS, CDR2 YFSETQ. CDR3 length: 16 residues. V gave up 6 bases and J gave up 1 base, with 17 bases separating them. CDR3 in amino acids: CASKGESGPSYNEQFF. CDR3 nucleotide sequence: TGCGCCAGCAAAGGGGAGTCCGGCCCGTCCTACAATGAGCAGTTCTTC.

V usage is TRBV11-2 and J usage is TRBJ2-1; 9 bases map to TRBD2. The J segment lost 0 bases and the V segment lost 4 bases, leaving 10 bases of the junction unmatched. From germline, CDR1 is SGHAT and CDR2 FQNNGV. This CDR3 region has 18 residues. Written as DNA, the CDR3 is TGTGCCAGCAGCTCTAGGGGTAGCGGGGGCGCCTCCTACAATGAGCAGTTCTTC. This gives the protein CASSSRGSGGASYNEQFF.

This chain connects TRBV9 to TRBJ2-7, with 7 bases identical to TRBD2. CDR3 length equals 15 residues. V lost 0 bases and J lost 3; bases outside the gene matches: 6. CDR1 and CDR2 (germline): SGDLS, YYNGEE. CDR3 protein: CASSVGRAGVYEQYF. Here the CDR3 DNA reads TGTGCCAGCAGCGTAGGCCGGGCGGGGGTCTACGAGCAGTACTTC.

This clonotype was counted many times. The CDR3 sequence is CASSLTSGGAADTQYF. The CDR3 DNA reads as TGTGCCAGCAGCTTAACTAGCGGGGGGGCAGCAGATACGCAGTATTTT. The V and J genes are TRBV7-2 and TRBJ2-3; TRBD2 matches at 13 bases. Germline-derived CDR1 and CDR2 are SGHTA and FQGNSA. The ends lost 2 bases at V and 4 bases at J; junction bases unmatched: 3. The CDR3 contains 16 residues.